This section outlines one T cell receptor (beta chain) sequence together with its context. In the authors' methods: Nucleated cell counts were estimated from reference gene primer amplification. The assay was immunoSEQ multiplex PCR, and TCRdb's table has in-frame clones only and misses some. V and J calls and clone size come straight from that table; D and trimming were deduced from the DNA. Seen here are about 290,000 clones, roughly nine tenths observed once, and the top ten hold roughly 11%. Seattle cases were enrolled at active infection and followed longitudinally. The sample comes from a study of blood T cell repertoires in COVID-19. Study summary: Sample material is recorded as cDNA or gDNA derived from T cells, B-cell-depleted T cells, or PBMCs.

Sequenced material: peripheral blood. This TCR came from a woman aged 25 to 45 with COVID-19, enrolled during active disease.

CDR3 in DNA: TGCGCCAGCAGCCAATGGACAGGTTATGGCTACACCTTC. Translation: CASSQWTGYGYTF. The chain couples TRBV4-1 to TRBJ1-2; 7 positions match TRBD1. CDR1 and CDR2 (germline): MGHRA, YSYEKL. This CDR3 has 13 amino acids. V was clipped by 2 bases and J by 5 bases; unmatched bases: 2.